One and the same sample provided the 5 T cell receptor beta chains below, sequenced in a study of response to subunit inactivated influenza vaccine. Using its own MiXCR run on the RT-PCR reads, TCRdb lists one record per CDR3 protein. The table shows about 500,000 distinct CDR3 sequences, with 16% occurring only once. Material: CD4+ T cells sorted from PBMCs, obtained less than 30 months after vaccination. The receptors shown here come from a man aged 50 to 69 who received an inactivated influenza vaccine.

This clonotype was counted ten times or more. V and J are TRBV25-1 and TRBJ2-7; 9 nucleotides line up with TRBD2. Germline V gene sequence: CDR1 MGHDK, CDR2 SYGVNS. This CDR3 is 19 amino acids long. The trim removed 4 bases at V and 3 bases at J, leaving 19 bases unmatched. The DNA of the CDR3 is TGTGCCAGCAGTGGCAGAATGGGGCTAGGCGGGGGGGTCTTCTACGAGCAGTACTTC. This translates into CASSGRMGLGGGVFYEQYF.

This sequence joins TRBV12-3 or TRBV12-4 and TRBJ2-1, with TRBD2 matching 13 bases. V dropped 3 bases and J dropped 1; count of bases not matched to a gene: 12. The CDR3 is 20 amino acids. CDR3 protein: CASSFGTSGTPLVSYNEQFF. The CDR3 DNA is TGTGCCAGCAGTTTTGGGACTAGCGGGACTCCCCTAGTGTCCTACAATGAGCAGTTCTTC.

This clonotype was counted ten times or more. V and J are TRBV3-1 and TRBJ1-4; TRBD1 is a possible D gene (5 bases). The CDR3 totals 15 residues. Per germline, CDR1 LGHDT and CDR2 YNNKEL (reference sequence). The V and J ends lost 3 bases and 7 bases respectively, with 15 bases between them. This CDR3 reads CASSQGTGGSEKLFF. Written as DNA, the CDR3 is TGTGCCAGCAGCCAGGGAACAGGAGGGTCTGAAAAACTGTTTTTT. The variable domain in full, completed from reference TRBV3-1 and TRBJ1-4, reads DTAVSQTPKYLVTQMGNDKSIKCEQNLGHDTMYWYKQDSKKFLKIMFSYNNKELIINETVPNRFSPKSPDKAHLNLHINSLELGDSAVYFCASSQGTGGSEKLFFGSGTQLSVL.

This clonotype was seen more than once but under ten times. This chain connects TRBV27 to TRBJ1-6; no reliable D call. The germline CDR1 and CDR2 sequences are MNHEY and SMNVEV (reference sequence). This CDR3 has 13 residues. Between the trimmed V and J ends, which lost 6 bases and 8 bases, there was a span of 11 bases. The CDR3 DNA reads as TGTGCCAGCAGGCCTTTCTTGGATTCACCCCTCCACTTT. It encodes CASRPFLDSPLHF.

The chain joins TRBV20-1 to TRBJ2-3, with 7 nucleotides matching TRBD1. CDR3 length equals 13 residues. Germline CDR1 and CDR2: DFQATT and SNEGSKA (reference sequence). The junction had 5 bases not matched to a gene; V was cut back by 2 bases and J by 6 bases. The CDR3 sequence is CSARRQGFDTQYF. The CDR3 DNA reads TGCAGTGCTAGAAGACAGGGTTTCGATACGCAGTATTTT.